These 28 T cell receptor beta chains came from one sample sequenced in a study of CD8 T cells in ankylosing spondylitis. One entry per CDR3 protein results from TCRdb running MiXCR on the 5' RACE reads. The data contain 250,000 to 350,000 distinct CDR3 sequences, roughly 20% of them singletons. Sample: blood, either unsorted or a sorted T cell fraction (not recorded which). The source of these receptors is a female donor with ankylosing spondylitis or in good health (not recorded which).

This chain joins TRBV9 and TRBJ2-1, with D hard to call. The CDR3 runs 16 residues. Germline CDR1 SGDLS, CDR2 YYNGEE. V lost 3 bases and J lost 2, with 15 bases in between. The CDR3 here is CASSARPGSAYNEQFF. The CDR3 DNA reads TGTGCCAGCAGCGCCCGCCCCGGTTCGGCCTACAATGAGCAGTTCTTC.

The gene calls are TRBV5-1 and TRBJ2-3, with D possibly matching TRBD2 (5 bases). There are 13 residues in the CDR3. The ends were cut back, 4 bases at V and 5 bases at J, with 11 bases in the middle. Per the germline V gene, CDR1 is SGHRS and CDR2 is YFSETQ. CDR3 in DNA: TGCGCCAGCAGCCCTGGGAGTGGAGATACGCAGTATTTT. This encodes CASSPGSGDTQYF.

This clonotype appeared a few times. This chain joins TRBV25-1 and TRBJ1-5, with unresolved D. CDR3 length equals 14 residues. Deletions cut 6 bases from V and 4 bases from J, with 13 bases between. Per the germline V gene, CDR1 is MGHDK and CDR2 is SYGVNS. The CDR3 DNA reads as TGTGCCAGCAGCCTGGCAGGCCTTAATCAGCCCCAGCATTTT. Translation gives CASSLAGLNQPQHF.

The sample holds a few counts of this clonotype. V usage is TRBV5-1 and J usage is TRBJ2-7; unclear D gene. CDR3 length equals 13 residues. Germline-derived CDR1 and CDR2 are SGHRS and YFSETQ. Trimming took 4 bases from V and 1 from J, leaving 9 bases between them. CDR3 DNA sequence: TGCGCCAGCAGCCCCGTGACGTCCTACGAGCAGTACTTC. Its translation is CASSPVTSYEQYF. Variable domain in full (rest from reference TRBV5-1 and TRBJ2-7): KAGVTQTPRYLIKTRGQQVTLSCSPISGHRSVSWYQQTPGQGLQFLFEYFSETQRNKGNFPGRFSGRQFSNSRSEMNVSTLELGDSALYLCASSPVTSYEQYFGPGTRLTVT.

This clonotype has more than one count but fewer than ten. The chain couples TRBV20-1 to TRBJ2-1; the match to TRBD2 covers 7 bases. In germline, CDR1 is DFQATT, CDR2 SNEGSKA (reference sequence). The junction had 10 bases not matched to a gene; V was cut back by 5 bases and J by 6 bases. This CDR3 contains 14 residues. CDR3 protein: CSAWDLGGFNEQFF. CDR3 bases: TGCAGTGCTTGGGACCTCGGGGGGTTCAATGAGCAGTTCTTC.

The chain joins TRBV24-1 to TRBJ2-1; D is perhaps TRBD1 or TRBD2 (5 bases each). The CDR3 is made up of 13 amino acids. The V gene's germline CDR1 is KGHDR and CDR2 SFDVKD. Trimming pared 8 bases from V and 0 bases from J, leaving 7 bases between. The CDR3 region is CATTGSSYNEQFF. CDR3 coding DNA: TGTGCCACCACAGGGAGCTCCTACAATGAGCAGTTCTTC.

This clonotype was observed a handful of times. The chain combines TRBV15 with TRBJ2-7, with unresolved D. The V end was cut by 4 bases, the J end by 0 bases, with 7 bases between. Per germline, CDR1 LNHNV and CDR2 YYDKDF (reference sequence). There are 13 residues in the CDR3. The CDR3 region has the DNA TGTGCCACCAGCAAGAGTCCCTCCTACGAGCAGTACTTC. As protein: CATSKSPSYEQYF. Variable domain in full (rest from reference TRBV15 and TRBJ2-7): DAMVIQNPRYQVTQFGKPVTLSCSQTLNHNVMYWYQQKSSQAPKLLFHYYDKDFNNEADTPDNFQSRRPNTSFCFLDIRSPGLGDTAMYLCATSKSPSYEQYFGPGTRLTVT.

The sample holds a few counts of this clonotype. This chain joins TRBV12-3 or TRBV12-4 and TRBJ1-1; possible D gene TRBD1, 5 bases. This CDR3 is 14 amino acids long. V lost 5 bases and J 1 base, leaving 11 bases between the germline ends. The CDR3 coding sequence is TGTGCCAGCAGTGCGGGACGGCAGAACACTGAAGCTTTCTTT. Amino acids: CASSAGRQNTEAFF.

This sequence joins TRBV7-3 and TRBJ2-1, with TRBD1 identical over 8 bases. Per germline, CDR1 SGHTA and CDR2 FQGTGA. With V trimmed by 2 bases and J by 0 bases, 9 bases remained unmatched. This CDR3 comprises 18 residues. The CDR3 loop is CASSLVGHRGASYNEQFF. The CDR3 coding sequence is TGTGCCAGCAGCTTAGTGGGACACAGGGGGGCCTCCTACAATGAGCAGTTCTTC. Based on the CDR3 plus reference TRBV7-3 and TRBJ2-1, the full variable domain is GAGVSQTPSNKVTEKGKYVELRCDPISGHTALYWYRQSLGQGPEFLIYFQGTGAADDSGLPNDRFFAVRPEGSVSTLKIQRTERGDSAVYLCASSLVGHRGASYNEQFFGPGTRLTVL.

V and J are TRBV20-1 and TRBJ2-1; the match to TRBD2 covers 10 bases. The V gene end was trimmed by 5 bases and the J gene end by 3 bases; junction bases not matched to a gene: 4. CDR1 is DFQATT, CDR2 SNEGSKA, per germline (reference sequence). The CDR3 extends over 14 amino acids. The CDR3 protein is CSASLAGVYNEQFF. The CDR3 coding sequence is TGCAGTGCTTCCCTAGCGGGAGTCTACAATGAGCAGTTCTTC.

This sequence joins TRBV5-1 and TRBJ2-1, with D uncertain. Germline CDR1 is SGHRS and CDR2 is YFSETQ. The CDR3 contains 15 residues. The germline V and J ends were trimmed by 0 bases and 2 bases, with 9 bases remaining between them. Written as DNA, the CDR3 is TGCGCCAGCAGCTTGGTTGGCGCCACCTACAATGAGCAGTTCTTC. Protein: CASSLVGATYNEQFF. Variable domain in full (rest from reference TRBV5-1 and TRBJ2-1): KAGVTQTPRYLIKTRGQQVTLSCSPISGHRSVSWYQQTPGQGLQFLFEYFSETQRNKGNFPGRFSGRQFSNSRSEMNVSTLELGDSALYLCASSLVGATYNEQFFGPGTRLTVL.

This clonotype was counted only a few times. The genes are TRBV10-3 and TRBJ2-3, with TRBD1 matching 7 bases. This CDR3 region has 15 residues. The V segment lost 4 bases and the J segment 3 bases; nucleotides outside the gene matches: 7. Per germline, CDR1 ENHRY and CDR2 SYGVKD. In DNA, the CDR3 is TGTGCCATCAGTGGGACAGGAAGTTGGACAGATACGCAGTATTTT. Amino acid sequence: CAISGTGSWTDTQYF.

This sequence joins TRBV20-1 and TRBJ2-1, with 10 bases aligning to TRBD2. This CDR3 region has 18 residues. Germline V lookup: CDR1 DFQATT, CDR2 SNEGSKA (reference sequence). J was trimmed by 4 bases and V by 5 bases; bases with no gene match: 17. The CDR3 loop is CSAETSGRLPLGYNEQFF. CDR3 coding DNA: TGCAGTGCTGAGACTAGCGGGCGACTTCCCCTCGGGTACAATGAGCAGTTCTTC.

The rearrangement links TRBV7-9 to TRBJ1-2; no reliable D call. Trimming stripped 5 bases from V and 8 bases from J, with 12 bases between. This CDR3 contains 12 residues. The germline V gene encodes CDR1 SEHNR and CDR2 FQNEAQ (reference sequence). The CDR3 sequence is CASSPPKGGYTF. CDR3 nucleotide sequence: TGTGCCAGCAGCCCACCGAAGGGAGGCTACACCTTC.

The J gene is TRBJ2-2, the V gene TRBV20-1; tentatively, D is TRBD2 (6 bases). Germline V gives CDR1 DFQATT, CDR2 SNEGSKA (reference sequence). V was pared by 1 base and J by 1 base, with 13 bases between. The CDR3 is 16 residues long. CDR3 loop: CSARVGGTLNTGELFF. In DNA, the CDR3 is TGCAGTGCTAGAGTGGGCGGGACTCTGAACACCGGGGAGCTGTTTTTT.

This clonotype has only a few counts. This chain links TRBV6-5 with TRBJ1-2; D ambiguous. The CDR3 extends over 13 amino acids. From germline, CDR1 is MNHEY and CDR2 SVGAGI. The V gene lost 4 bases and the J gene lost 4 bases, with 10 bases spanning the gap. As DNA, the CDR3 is TGTGCCAGCAGTTCCGCGTGGGCCTATGGCTACACCTTC. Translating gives CASSSAWAYGYTF.

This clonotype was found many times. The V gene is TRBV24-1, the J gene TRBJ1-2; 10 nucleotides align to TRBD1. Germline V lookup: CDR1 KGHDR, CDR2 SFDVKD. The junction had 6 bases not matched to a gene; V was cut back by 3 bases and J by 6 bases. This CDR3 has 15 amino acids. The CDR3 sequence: CATSDAGQGFDGYTF. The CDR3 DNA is TGTGCCACCAGTGATGCGGGACAGGGGTTCGATGGCTACACCTTC.

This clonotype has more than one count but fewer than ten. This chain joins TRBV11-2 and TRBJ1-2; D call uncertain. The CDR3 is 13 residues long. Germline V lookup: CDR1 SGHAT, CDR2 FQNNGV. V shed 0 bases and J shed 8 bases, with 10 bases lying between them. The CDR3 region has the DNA TGTGCCAGCAGCTTAGATTACCCGGGCGGCTACACCTTC. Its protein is CASSLDYPGGYTF.

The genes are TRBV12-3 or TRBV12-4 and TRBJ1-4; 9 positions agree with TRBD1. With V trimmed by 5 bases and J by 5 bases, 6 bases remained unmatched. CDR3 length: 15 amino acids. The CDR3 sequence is CASSAPGQGNEKLFF. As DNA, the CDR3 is TGTGCCAGCAGTGCACCGGGACAGGGCAATGAAAAACTGTTTTTT.

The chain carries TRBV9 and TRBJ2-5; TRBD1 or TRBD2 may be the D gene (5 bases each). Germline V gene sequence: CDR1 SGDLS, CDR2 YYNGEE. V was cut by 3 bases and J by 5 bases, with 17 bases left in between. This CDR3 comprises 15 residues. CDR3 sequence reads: CASSGTGTLSETQYF. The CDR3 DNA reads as TGTGCCAGCAGCGGGACCGGGACCTTAAGCGAGACCCAGTACTTC.

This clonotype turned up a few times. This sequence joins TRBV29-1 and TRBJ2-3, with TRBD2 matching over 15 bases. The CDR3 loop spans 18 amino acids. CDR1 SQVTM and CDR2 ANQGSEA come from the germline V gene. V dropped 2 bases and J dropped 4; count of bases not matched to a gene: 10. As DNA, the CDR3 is TGCAGCGTTGAATATGGACCCGGGACTAGCGGGAGGTCAGATACGCAGTATTTT. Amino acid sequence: CSVEYGPGTSGRSDTQYF.

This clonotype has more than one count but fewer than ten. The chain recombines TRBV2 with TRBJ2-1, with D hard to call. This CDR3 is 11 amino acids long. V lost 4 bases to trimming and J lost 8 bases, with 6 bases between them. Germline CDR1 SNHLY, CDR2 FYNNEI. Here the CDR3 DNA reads TGTGCCAGCAGTGGCGTATATGAGCAGTTCTTC. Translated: CASSGVYEQFF.

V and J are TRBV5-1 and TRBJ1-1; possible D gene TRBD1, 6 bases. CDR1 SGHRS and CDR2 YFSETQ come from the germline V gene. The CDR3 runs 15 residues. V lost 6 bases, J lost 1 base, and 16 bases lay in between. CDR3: CASTLRTASNTEAFF. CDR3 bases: TGCGCCAGCACCCTGAGGACAGCATCGAACACTGAAGCTTTCTTT.

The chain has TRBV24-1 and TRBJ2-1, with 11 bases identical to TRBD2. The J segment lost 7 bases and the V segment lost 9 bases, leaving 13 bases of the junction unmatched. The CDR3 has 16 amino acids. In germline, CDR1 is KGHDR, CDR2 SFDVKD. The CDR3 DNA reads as TGTGCCACCTCCCCCCCCGGTAGCGGGGGGGGTAATGAGCAGTTCTTC. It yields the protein CATSPPGSGGGNEQFF.

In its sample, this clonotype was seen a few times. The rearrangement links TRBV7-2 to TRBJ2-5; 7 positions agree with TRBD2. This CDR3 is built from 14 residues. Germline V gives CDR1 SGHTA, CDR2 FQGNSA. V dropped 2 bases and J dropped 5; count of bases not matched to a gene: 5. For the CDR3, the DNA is TGTGCCAGCAGCTTAAATGGGGAGGGGGAGACCCAGTACTTC. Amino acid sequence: CASSLNGEGETQYF.

The CDR3 sequence is CAISEPGQTQPEQYF. The CDR3 DNA is TGTGCCATCAGTGAGCCGGGACAGACTCAACCGGAGCAGTACTTC. The chain is built from TRBV10-3 and TRBJ2-7, with 7 nucleotides matching TRBD1. Germline CDR1 ENHRY, CDR2 SYGVKD. V shed 2 bases, J shed 7 bases, and the junction held 11 bases outside the gene matches. This CDR3 contains 15 residues.

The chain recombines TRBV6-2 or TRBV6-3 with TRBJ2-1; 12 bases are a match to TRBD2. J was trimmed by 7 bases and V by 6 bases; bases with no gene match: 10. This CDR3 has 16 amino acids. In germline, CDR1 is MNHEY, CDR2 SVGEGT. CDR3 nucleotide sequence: TGTGCCAGCAGACTTACGACTAGCGGGAGTGGGAATGAGCAGTTCTTC. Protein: CASRLTTSGSGNEQFF.

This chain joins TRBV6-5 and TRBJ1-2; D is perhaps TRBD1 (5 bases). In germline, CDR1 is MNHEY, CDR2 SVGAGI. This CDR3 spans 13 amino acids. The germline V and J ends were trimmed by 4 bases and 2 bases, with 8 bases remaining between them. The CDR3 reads CASSSPGNYGYTF. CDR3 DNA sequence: TGTGCCAGCAGTTCCCCAGGGAACTATGGCTACACCTTC.